This T cell receptor (beta chain) was captured in a study of blood T cell repertoires in COVID-19. The overall study: Spain, Italy and the United States supplied samples that represented acute and convalescent COVID-19. Sample material is recorded as cDNA or gDNA derived from T cells, B-cell-depleted T cells, or PBMCs.

The table lists this clone with a few counts. Original processing notes: Researchers report that nucleated cell counts were estimated from reference gene primer amplification. The data were produced by immunoSEQ multiplex PCR, yet TCRdb's version contains in-frame clones alone and is incomplete. Clone size and the V and J calls come from that table; the DNA yielded D and trimming. The sample contains around 130,000 clones, around 77% of which appear only once. V lost 1 base and J lost 4, with 7 bases in between. This CDR3 spans 13 amino acids. Germline V gene sequence: CDR1 LGHDT, CDR2 YNNKEL (reference sequence).

The clonotype originates from a human donor in a cohort sampled during active COVID-19. The sample was peripheral blood. This chain joins TRBV3-1 (or the pseudogene TRBV3-2) and TRBJ1-2; no clear D. The CDR3 DNA sequence: TGTGCCAGCAGCCAAGGCGTTTCCTATGGCTACACCTTC. Protein: CASSQGVSYGYTF.